Below, one T cell receptor (beta chain) is given with its context. In all sorted populations, purity surpassed 98%. These data belong to a study of beta chain features in type 1 diabetes. This CDR3 contains 12 residues. Germline V gives CDR1 MNHEY, CDR2 SMNVEV (reference sequence). Trimming shortened V by 5 bases and J by 3 bases, and 6 bases separated the two germline ends. Sequenced material consisted of expressed TCRB transcripts (all of the isolated RNA was reverse transcribed). Generated by immunoSEQ multiplex PCR, the TCRdb table keeps only in-frame clones and is missing some. The table records just over 600,000 clones, around a sixth of them present only once.

Sequenced material: naive CD4+ T cells from blood. This clonotype was obtained from a man in his late teens or twenties in good health. The rearrangement joins TRBV27 to TRBJ2-3; no definite D call. The CDR3 sequence: CASSKMTDTQYF. The CDR3 DNA sequence: TGTGCCAGCAGTAAGATGACAGATACGCAGTATTTT.